This record covers a single T cell receptor (beta chain). This clonotype has at least ten counts. Its target antigen remains unknown. No much larger clonotype is one base removed from it; base qualities were not supplied. The sample is drawn from a study of neurological immune-mediated disorders (dated by TCRdb to about 2019). With respect to the entire study: Among the 34 multiple sclerosis patients, relapsing-remitting MS accounted for around 30 and secondary progressive MS accounted for 3. The cohort comprised about 71 subjects: roughly 15 HAM/TSP patients, 34 multiple sclerosis patients and 20 healthy controls. Alongside PBMC samples, the set of some 97 TCR-beta libraries contained longitudinal samples, technical triplicates, and paired CD4+ and CD8+ T-cell subsets that had been sorted. Peripheral blood TCR-beta repertoires from patients with HTLV-I-associated myelopathy (HAM/TSP), patients with multiple sclerosis, and healthy controls were compared in the study using UMI-based sequencing.

For the unsorted PBMC libraries, 2 million PBMCs were stored in RNAlater at -80 degrees C until RNA extraction and were used to generate the libraries. The multiple sclerosis patients were enrolled in a US clinical protocol that used magnetic resonance imaging to evaluate disease progression. Peripheral blood was subjected to Ficoll-Hypaque density gradient centrifugation to isolate PBMCs, which were then cryopreserved in liquid nitrogen. The paper's findings and limits, for the study overall: TCR clonal expansion was greatest in HAM/TSP patients and smallest in MS patients, who ranked below even healthy controls. No clinical or MRI features were associated with the MS cluster, and the authors said that larger cohorts are needed. Across subjects, expanded clones never shared an identical CDR3 amino acid sequence, which suggests that the TCR-beta repertoires in every group were private. In a phylogenetic analysis, the repertoires of 18 out of 34 MS patients fell into a single cluster of related CDR3 sequences, pointing to a possible signature at the repertoire level.

cDNA was synthesized by template-switch 5'RACE using a primer with a 10-nucleotide random unique molecular identifier that tagged each TCR transcript. Each sequencing run produced over 160 million TCR-beta sequences covering 15-18 subjects. Total RNA was extracted with the RNeasy kit. TCR-beta VDJ regions were amplified with primers for the TCR constant region and the 5'RACE anchor, using the KAPA Real-time Library Amplification kit. A first PCR added sample indexes and Illumina adaptors, after which a second PCR increased the library yield. After purification with Ampure beads, the TCR product of roughly 650 bp was size-selected on a 2% E-gel SizeSelection system. Before pooling, libraries had their quality checked on a Bioanalyzer, their concentration measured with Qubit, and their quantity determined with the Kapa Library Quantification kit. An Illumina HiSeq 2500 sequenced the libraries paired-end 2 x 150 bp. To increase sequence diversity, about 25-31% phiX was spiked into each library pool. The paper's data handling went like this. Quality-filtered reads were processed with the UMI-based MiGEC pipeline, and over 90% of raw TCR sequences were removed by the MiGEC pipeline during error correction. IMGT germline references were used for aligning VDJ genes, and each clonotype was defined as a unique CDR3 amino acid sequence together with its V-J genes. Clonal expansion, Shannon diversity and CDR3 relatedness were evaluated with VDJtools (CalcPairwiseDistances, ClusterSamples), while phylogenetic trees were built in CLCbio workbench. Using coefficient-of-variation modelling across technical triplicates, the study counted a clone as expanded if it had at least 8 unique UMIs. TCRdb reworked the public reads: Q25 trimming with fastp, MiXCR clone assembly, productive beta chains retained. Every CDR3 protein is listed once, alongside the most common genes and DNA of its rows. The V and J calls shown here were made by TCRdb, not taken from the authors' results. In all, the sample holds tens of thousands of distinct CDR3 sequences, and under 4.5% of those were seen once. Less than 3.5% of the sample belongs to the ten largest clones.

Between the V and J ends, shortened by 10 bases and 4 bases respectively, the junction contains 13 bases. Measured from the cysteine to the phenylalanine, the CDR3 is 12 residues long. Kept here is only the CDR3 DNA, which spans 36 bases and is read in frame from base 1. CDR1 and CDR2 (MNHEY, SVGEGT) derive from the germline V gene. Sequencing input: PBMCs. The chain uses TRBV6-2 or TRBV6-3 and TRBJ1-1, and perhaps TRBD1 as D gene, on 5 matching bases. This TCR was sampled from a woman between 45 and 60 years old with multiple sclerosis. CDR3 loop: CATREGTTEAFF. The sequenced DNA is TGTGCCACCCGGGAGGGGACCACTGAAGCTTTCTTT.